A selection of T cell receptor beta chains follows, all from one sample in a study of T and B cells in COVID-19 patients. TCRdb passed the multiplex PCR reads through MiXCR, listing each CDR3 protein once. The sample records about 9,500 distinct CDR3 sequences, under 30% being singletons. The sample taken for sequencing was blood. The receptor source for this set is a human donor who had recovered from COVID-19. The CDR3 runs from the conserved cysteine through the conserved F or W. A D gene is named only where the DNA matches it firmly. The size entry is marked missing in some rows and otherwise reads once, few, many or a size class.

CDR3 protein	CDR3 DNA	clone size	J gene	D gene	V gene
CASTGGRGTYNEQFF	TGTGCCAGCACCGGGGGCAGGGGGACCTACAATGAGCAGTTCTTC	many	TRBJ2-1	-	TRBV6-1
CASSLQGASEKLFF	TGTGCCAGCAGCTTGCAGGGGGCCTCTGAAAAACTGTTTTTT	-	TRBJ1-4	TRBD1	TRBV5-4
CASSFPGTAGYEQFF	TGTGCCAGCAGCTTTCCCGGGACAGCAGGATATGAGCAGTTCTTC	-	TRBJ2-1	TRBD1	TRBV5-6
CASSSGLAGTEQFF	TGTGCCAGCAGTTCGGGACTAGCGGGAACTGAGCAGTTCTTC	medium-sized	TRBJ2-1	TRBD2	TRBV27
CASSTTSEGPQETQYF	TGCGCCAGCAGCACTACTTCCGAGGGACCACAAGAGACCCAGTACTTC	-	TRBJ2-5	-	TRBV5-1
CASSQDAVQETQYF	TGCGCCAGCAGCCAAGATGCAGTCCAAGAGACCCAGTACTTC	-	TRBJ2-5	-	TRBV7-6
CASSIGGVVNTEAFF	TGTGCCAGTAGTATAGGCGGGGTGGTGAACACTGAAGCTTTCTTT	medium-sized	TRBJ1-1	-	TRBV19
CASSPASDTQYF	TGTGCCAGCAGCCCTGCCTCAGATACGCAGTATTTT	many	TRBJ2-3	-	TRBV7-6
CAISESRPTGANVLTF	TGTGCCATCAGTGAGTCGAGGCCGACTGGGGCCAACGTCCTGACTTTC	-	TRBJ2-6	-	TRBV10-3
CASSSTIGGAEQFF	TGTGCCAGCAGTTCCACTATTGGGGGTGCTGAGCAGTTCTTC	medium-sized	TRBJ2-1	-	TRBV6-5
CASGLSDTLYGYTF	TGTGCCAGCGGGCTTTCAGACACCCTTTATGGCTACACCTTC	-	TRBJ1-2	-	TRBV6-5
CASSKGDENIQYF	TGTGCCAGCAGTAAGGGGGACGAAAACATTCAGTACTTC	medium-sized	TRBJ2-4	-	TRBV27
CASSRDRGNTEAFF	TGTGCCAGCAGTCGGGACAGGGGGAACACTGAAGCTTTCTTT	-	TRBJ1-1	TRBD1	TRBV6-1
CASSVDTGYGYTF	TGTGCCAGCAGCGTAGATACGGGCTATGGCTACACCTTC	-	TRBJ1-2	-	TRBV9
CASSYLIAGSSGNEQFF	TGTGCCAGCAGTTACTTGATAGCGGGATCCTCTGGGAATGAGCAGTTCTTC	-	TRBJ2-1	TRBD2	TRBV6-2/TRBV6-3
CASRSRGGSYEQYF	TGTGCCAGTAGATCCCGAGGGGGGTCCTACGAGCAGTACTTC	many	TRBJ2-7	-	TRBV19
CASSQEKGRSEKLFF	TGCGCCAGCAGCCAAGAAAAGGGGAGGAGTGAAAAACTGTTTTTT	-	TRBJ1-4	-	TRBV4-3